Listed below are T cell receptor beta chains from one sample, sequenced in a study of blood T cell repertoires in COVID-19. Clones were sequenced by immunoSEQ multiplex PCR, and TCRdb holds only the in-frame ones, with some missing. The sample includes about 410,000 clones, roughly 90% of them seen just once. Sequenced sample: peripheral blood. Every receptor here comes from a woman aged 30 to 39 with active or convalescent COVID-19. CDR3s include the opening cysteine and the closing phenylalanine or tryptophan. Fields, in order: J gene, clone size, D gene, V gene, CDR3 protein, CDR3 DNA. A D gene is named only where the DNA matches it firmly. Clone size is stated in some rows and not others, as once, few, many or a class when expanded.

J gene: TRBJ1-4; clone size: .; D gene: TRBD1; V gene: TRBV28; CDR3 protein: CASFAGQGGKLFF; CDR3 DNA: TGTGCCAGCTTCGCGGGACAGGGAGGGAAACTGTTTTTT
J gene: TRBJ1-4; clone size: .; D gene: .; V gene: TRBV15; CDR3 protein: CATSVDRLFNEKLFF; CDR3 DNA: TGTGCCACCAGCGTGGACAGACTCTTTAATGAAAAACTGTTTTTT
J gene: TRBJ2-1; clone size: .; D gene: .; V gene: TRBV29-1; CDR3 protein: CSAARGYNEQFF; CDR3 DNA: TGCAGCGCCGCGCGGGGATACAATGAGCAGTTCTTC
J gene: TRBJ1-1; clone size: .; D gene: TRBD1; V gene: TRBV6-5; CDR3 protein: CASRYQQGPTEAFF; CDR3 DNA: TGTGCCAGCAGATACCAACAGGGGCCGACTGAAGCTTTCTTT
J gene: TRBJ1-5; clone size: few; D gene: .; V gene: TRBV6-1; CDR3 protein: CASSEDVARTSQPQHF; CDR3 DNA: TGTGCCAGCAGTGAAGATGTCGCACGGACAAGCCAGCCCCAGCATTTT
J gene: TRBJ2-7; clone size: .; D gene: TRBD2; V gene: TRBV5-4; CDR3 protein: CASSSGTSGPYEQYF; CDR3 DNA: TGTGCCAGCAGCTCCGGGACTAGCGGACCCTACGAGCAGTACTTC
J gene: TRBJ1-1; clone size: few; D gene: .; V gene: TRBV6-1; CDR3 protein: CASSERENTEAFF; CDR3 DNA: TGTGCCAGCAGTGAGAGGGAGAACACTGAAGCTTTCTTT
J gene: TRBJ1-4; clone size: .; D gene: .; V gene: TRBV30; CDR3 protein: CAPKRASNEKLFF; CDR3 DNA: TGTGCCCCAAAGAGGGCCTCTAATGAAAAACTGTTTTTT
J gene: TRBJ1-2; clone size: .; D gene: .; V gene: TRBV6-5; CDR3 protein: CASSIGQSYGYTF; CDR3 DNA: TGTGCCAGCAGTATCGGACAGTCCTATGGCTACACCTTC
J gene: TRBJ1-5; clone size: .; D gene: .; V gene: TRBV6-5; CDR3 protein: CASGWGGDQPQHF; CDR3 DNA: TGTGCCAGCGGCTGGGGGGGGGATCAGCCCCAGCATTTT
J gene: TRBJ1-4; clone size: .; D gene: .; V gene: TRBV6-1; CDR3 protein: CASSESRGINEKLFF; CDR3 DNA: TGTGCCAGCAGTGAATCCAGGGGCATTAATGAAAAACTGTTTTTT
J gene: TRBJ1-5; clone size: .; D gene: TRBD1; V gene: TRBV7-9; CDR3 protein: CASSLRQGPSEPQHF; CDR3 DNA: TGTGCCAGCAGCCTTCGACAGGGGCCGTCCGAGCCCCAGCATTTT
J gene: TRBJ1-2; clone size: few; D gene: .; V gene: TRBV2; CDR3 protein: CASSGGGLYRVYGYTF; CDR3 DNA: TGTGCCAGCAGTGGAGGGGGTTTATACAGGGTCTATGGCTACACCTTC
J gene: TRBJ2-1; clone size: .; D gene: TRBD2; V gene: TRBV3-1/TRBV3-2; CDR3 protein: CASRRASGEQFF; CDR3 DNA: TGTGCCAGCAGGAGGGCTAGCGGTGAGCAGTTCTTC
J gene: TRBJ2-3; clone size: .; D gene: .; V gene: TRBV5-1; CDR3 protein: CASSLARTDTQYF; CDR3 DNA: TGCGCCAGCAGCTTGGCCAGGACAGATACGCAGTATTTT
J gene: TRBJ1-2; clone size: few; D gene: .; V gene: TRBV27; CDR3 protein: CASSLHQTYYGYTF; CDR3 DNA: TGTGCCAGCAGTTTACATCAGACATACTATGGCTACACCTTC
J gene: TRBJ1-2; clone size: .; D gene: .; V gene: TRBV5-1; CDR3 protein: CASSFVESAANSNYGYTF; CDR3 DNA: TGCGCCAGCAGCTTTGTTGAGAGTGCGGCGAACTCTAACTATGGCTACACCTTC
J gene: TRBJ2-7; clone size: .; D gene: .; V gene: TRBV4-1; CDR3 protein: CASSPTLRGEQYF; CDR3 DNA: TGCGCCAGCAGCCCGACCCTCAGGGGCGAGCAGTACTTC
J gene: TRBJ1-1; clone size: .; D gene: .; V gene: TRBV5-1; CDR3 protein: CASSFGGSAEAFF; CDR3 DNA: TGCGCCAGCAGCTTTGGGGGCTCGGCTGAAGCTTTCTTT
J gene: TRBJ2-7; clone size: .; D gene: TRBD1; V gene: TRBV4-1; CDR3 protein: CASSFGTGWEQYF; CDR3 DNA: TGCGCCAGCAGCTTCGGGACAGGATGGGAGCAGTACTTC
J gene: TRBJ1-6; clone size: .; D gene: TRBD1; V gene: TRBV6-4; CDR3 protein: CASRDGQGMNSPLHF; CDR3 DNA: TGTGCCAGCAGAGATGGACAGGGGATGAATTCACCCCTCCACTTT
J gene: TRBJ2-7; clone size: few; D gene: .; V gene: TRBV4-1; CDR3 protein: CASSQSPGTNYEQYF; CDR3 DNA: TGCGCCAGCAGCCAATCACCCGGGACAAACTACGAGCAGTACTTC
J gene: TRBJ2-1; clone size: .; D gene: TRBD2; V gene: TRBV7-6; CDR3 protein: CASSSGLAGANEQFF; CDR3 DNA: TGTGCCAGCAGCTCGGGACTAGCGGGAGCAAATGAGCAGTTCTTC
J gene: TRBJ1-1; clone size: .; D gene: TRBD1; V gene: TRBV25-1; CDR3 protein: CASRRTGKNTEAFF; CDR3 DNA: TGTGCCAGCAGGAGGACAGGGAAGAACACTGAAGCTTTCTTT
J gene: TRBJ1-2; clone size: .; D gene: .; V gene: TRBV23-1; CDR3 protein: CAGSRGGAGYGYTF; CDR3 DNA: TGCGCCGGCTCCCGGGGGGGGGCTGGGTATGGCTACACCTTC
J gene: TRBJ2-5; clone size: .; D gene: TRBD2; V gene: TRBV5-1; CDR3 protein: CASSLHTSGGGETQYF; CDR3 DNA: TGCGCCAGCAGCTTACACACTAGCGGGGGCGGGGAGACCCAGTACTTC
J gene: TRBJ1-5; clone size: .; D gene: .; V gene: TRBV9; CDR3 protein: CASSVEPGNQPQHF; CDR3 DNA: TGTGCCAGCAGCGTAGAGCCGGGGAATCAGCCCCAGCATTTT
J gene: TRBJ1-2; clone size: .; D gene: TRBD1; V gene: TRBV12-3/TRBV12-4; CDR3 protein: CASSGQGRGYTF; CDR3 DNA: TGTGCCAGCAGTGGACAGGGTCGCGGCTACACCTTC
J gene: TRBJ2-7; clone size: .; D gene: TRBD2; V gene: TRBV19; CDR3 protein: CASSIGGRDVYEQYF; CDR3 DNA: TGTGCCAGTAGTATCGGCGGGAGAGACGTCTACGAGCAGTACTTC
J gene: TRBJ2-1; clone size: once; D gene: TRBD1; V gene: TRBV6-2/TRBV6-3; CDR3 protein: CASSSGAGTGLYEQFF; CDR3 DNA: TGTGCCAGCAGTTCGGGGGCCGGGACAGGGTTGTATGAGCAGTTCTTC
J gene: TRBJ2-7; clone size: .; D gene: TRBD2; V gene: TRBV2; CDR3 protein: CASRAGGGHYEQYF; CDR3 DNA: TGTGCCAGTAGGGCGGGGGGCGGACACTACGAGCAGTACTTC
J gene: TRBJ2-3; clone size: .; D gene: TRBD1; V gene: TRBV19; CDR3 protein: CASSMGQPSQQYF; CDR3 DNA: TGTGCCAGTAGTATGGGACAGCCAAGTCAGCAGTATTTT
J gene: TRBJ2-2; clone size: .; D gene: TRBD2; V gene: TRBV19; CDR3 protein: CASSAPGTKTGELFF; CDR3 DNA: TGTGCCAGTAGTGCCCCCGGGACTAAAACCGGGGAGCTGTTTTTT
J gene: TRBJ1-1; clone size: once; D gene: TRBD1; V gene: TRBV7-6; CDR3 protein: CASSPGTGGGTEAFF; CDR3 DNA: TGTGCCAGCAGCCCGGGGACAGGGGGTGGCACTGAAGCTTTCTTT
J gene: TRBJ1-2; clone size: few; D gene: .; V gene: TRBV4-1; CDR3 protein: CASSSGSWLTPEGNGYTF; CDR3 DNA: TGCGCCAGCAGCTCAGGGTCATGGTTGACTCCGGAGGGCAATGGCTACACCTTC
J gene: TRBJ1-5; clone size: .; D gene: .; V gene: TRBV5-5; CDR3 protein: CASRRVLREPQHF; CDR3 DNA: TGTGCCAGCAGAAGAGTGCTCAGGGAGCCCCAGCATTTT
J gene: TRBJ1-2; clone size: .; D gene: .; V gene: TRBV19; CDR3 protein: CASSSGRALYGYTF; CDR3 DNA: TGTGCCAGTAGTAGTGGCAGGGCGCTCTATGGCTACACCTTC
J gene: TRBJ2-2; clone size: once; D gene: .; V gene: TRBV6-1; CDR3 protein: CASSEKRGIGTGELFF; CDR3 DNA: TGTGCCAGCAGTGAAAAAAGGGGGATCGGCACCGGGGAGCTGTTTTTT
J gene: TRBJ2-7; clone size: .; D gene: TRBD1; V gene: TRBV9; CDR3 protein: CASSVGGTGGAYEQYF; CDR3 DNA: TGTGCCAGCAGCGTCGGAGGGACAGGGGGGGCCTACGAGCAGTACTTC
J gene: TRBJ1-3; clone size: .; D gene: .; V gene: TRBV5-6; CDR3 protein: CASSLESGYYSGNTIYF; CDR3 DNA: TGTGCCAGCAGCTTGGAATCAGGGTACTATTCTGGAAACACCATATATTTT
J gene: TRBJ2-1; clone size: few; D gene: TRBD1; V gene: TRBV9; CDR3 protein: CASSVTGQGVDEQFF; CDR3 DNA: TGTGCCAGCAGCGTGACGGGACAGGGAGTTGATGAGCAGTTCTTC
J gene: TRBJ2-7; clone size: .; D gene: TRBD2; V gene: TRBV7-8; CDR3 protein: CASSSTSGSTHEQYF; CDR3 DNA: TGTGCCAGCAGCTCCACTAGCGGGAGCACCCACGAGCAGTACTTC
J gene: TRBJ1-6; clone size: .; D gene: .; V gene: TRBV27; CDR3 protein: CASSPLVSYNSPLHF; CDR3 DNA: TGTGCCAGCAGTCCCCTTGTCTCCTATAATTCACCCCTCCACTTT
J gene: TRBJ1-1; clone size: .; D gene: .; V gene: TRBV6-1; CDR3 protein: CASSEVVNTEAFF; CDR3 DNA: TGTGCCAGCAGTGAGGTAGTGAACACTGAAGCTTTCTTT
J gene: TRBJ2-1; clone size: .; D gene: TRBD2; V gene: TRBV6-6; CDR3 protein: CASSLKKRETSYNEQFF; CDR3 DNA: TGTGCCAGCAGTCTAAAAAAGCGGGAGACTTCCTACAATGAGCAGTTCTTC
J gene: TRBJ2-7; clone size: .; D gene: TRBD1; V gene: TRBV27; CDR3 protein: CASRGQGYEQYF; CDR3 DNA: TGTGCCAGCAGAGGACAGGGGTACGAGCAGTACTTC
J gene: TRBJ2-1; clone size: .; D gene: TRBD2; V gene: TRBV19; CDR3 protein: CARPGLAGGAVYNEQFF; CDR3 DNA: TGTGCCAGGCCGGGACTAGCGGGAGGAGCGGTGTACAATGAGCAGTTCTTC
J gene: TRBJ1-2; clone size: once; D gene: TRBD1; V gene: TRBV19; CDR3 protein: CASSTSDRGPYGYTF; CDR3 DNA: TGTGCCAGTAGTACTTCGGACAGGGGTCCCTATGGCTACACCTTC
J gene: TRBJ2-1; clone size: .; D gene: TRBD2; V gene: TRBV6-6; CDR3 protein: CASRGRLAEYNEQFF; CDR3 DNA: TGTGCCAGCAGGGGTCGGCTAGCGGAATACAATGAGCAGTTCTTC
J gene: TRBJ1-2; clone size: .; D gene: TRBD1; V gene: TRBV19; CDR3 protein: CASSTAARQGPYGYTF; CDR3 DNA: TGTGCCAGTAGCACCGCCGCACGACAGGGCCCCTATGGCTACACCTTC
J gene: TRBJ2-7; clone size: once; D gene: TRBD2; V gene: TRBV3-1/TRBV3-2; CDR3 protein: CASSKGTSGEYEQYF; CDR3 DNA: TGTGCCAGCAGCAAAGGGACTAGCGGGGAATACGAGCAGTACTTC
J gene: TRBJ2-7; clone size: .; D gene: .; V gene: TRBV13; CDR3 protein: CASSLAGRFYEQYF; CDR3 DNA: TGTGCCAGCAGCTTAGCGGGAAGGTTCTACGAGCAGTACTTC
J gene: TRBJ2-2; clone size: .; D gene: TRBD1; V gene: TRBV4-1; CDR3 protein: CASSTGTAAGELFF; CDR3 DNA: TGCGCCAGCAGCACCGGGACAGCGGCCGGGGAGCTGTTTTTT
J gene: TRBJ1-1; clone size: .; D gene: TRBD1; V gene: TRBV7-7; CDR3 protein: CASSPLTGLNTEAFF; CDR3 DNA: TGTGCCAGCAGCCCTCTGACAGGGCTGAACACTGAAGCTTTCTTT
J gene: TRBJ1-6; clone size: .; D gene: .; V gene: TRBV7-9; CDR3 protein: CAAEEKSSYNSPLHF; CDR3 DNA: TGTGCCGCAGAGGAGAAAAGCTCCTATAATTCACCCCTCCACTTT
J gene: TRBJ2-7; clone size: .; D gene: TRBD1; V gene: TRBV6-5; CDR3 protein: CASSRGQSSYEQYF; CDR3 DNA: TGTGCCAGCAGTAGGGGACAGTCCTCCTACGAGCAGTACTTC
J gene: TRBJ2-7; clone size: .; D gene: TRBD2; V gene: TRBV11-2; CDR3 protein: CASSLDTLAGGLAYNEQYF; CDR3 DNA: TGTGCCAGCAGCTTAGATACGCTAGCGGGAGGGCTAGCTTACAACGAGCAGTACTTC
J gene: TRBJ1-1; clone size: .; D gene: .; V gene: TRBV27; CDR3 protein: CASSLDIGGFPEAFF; CDR3 DNA: TGTGCCAGCAGCCTAGACATAGGGGGTTTCCCTGAAGCTTTCTTT